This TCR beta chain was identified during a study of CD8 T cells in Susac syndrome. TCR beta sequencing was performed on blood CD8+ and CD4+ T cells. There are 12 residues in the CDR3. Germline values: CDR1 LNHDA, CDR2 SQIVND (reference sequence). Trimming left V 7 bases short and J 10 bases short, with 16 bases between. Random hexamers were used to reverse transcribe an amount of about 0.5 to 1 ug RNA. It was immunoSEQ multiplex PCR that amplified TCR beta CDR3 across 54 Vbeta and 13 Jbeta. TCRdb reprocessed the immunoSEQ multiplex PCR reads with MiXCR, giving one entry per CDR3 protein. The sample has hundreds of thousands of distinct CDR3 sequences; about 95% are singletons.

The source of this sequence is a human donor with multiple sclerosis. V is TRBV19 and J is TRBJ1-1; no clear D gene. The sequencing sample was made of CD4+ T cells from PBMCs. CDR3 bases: TGTGCCAGTAACAACCGGGCCCTAGGAGCTTTCTTT. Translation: CASNNRALGAFF.